This T cell receptor (beta chain) was sequenced for a study of a mutant IDH1 vaccine in newly diagnosed glioma. Study-wide results and caveats: Patients showed vaccine-induced immune responses at a rate of roughly 93%.

Assay: immunoSEQ multiplex PCR; the TCRdb copy retains only in-frame clones and omits some. The table records 10,000 to 15,000 clones, roughly four fifths of them present only once. Regarding this clone: The antigen is not known.

The sample's time point: week 47, end of study. It was 300 ug of mutant IDH1 20-mer peptide that made up each vaccine dose, given with topical imiquimod. This CDR3 region has 13 residues. Trimming shortened V by 1 base and J by 1 base, and 6 bases separated the two germline ends. CDR1 is SGHDT, CDR2 YYEEEE, per germline. The chain employs TRBV5-6 and TRBJ2-7; no firm D call. This specimen was PBMCs, taken from a glioma patient whose treatment included an IDH1 peptide vaccine. The sequence was obtained from a woman aged 40-49 years with glioma. CDR3: CASSLTSSYEQYF. As DNA, the CDR3 is TGTGCCAGCAGCTTGACTTCTTCCTACGAGCAGTACTTC.